The 9 T cell receptor beta chains reported below all come from one sample, sequenced in a study of vaccination and CD4 T cells after COVID-19. As to treatment: roughly 11-day PBMC culture with coronavirus spike peptide pools or control peptides (ViraFEST assay). The Oncomine TCR Beta short-read assay generated sequence data from the DNA of cultured CD4+ T cells. TCRdb analysed the PCR reads with MiXCR anew, one entry per CDR3 protein. The sample holds roughly 16,000 distinct CDR3 sequences, around 75% seen once. Their antigen targets remain unknown. Here the sequenced sample was CD4+ T cells from blood, cultured in vitro, taken after SARS-CoV-2 vaccination. These receptors were taken from a human donor who received a COVID-19 vaccine.

The J gene is TRBJ2-7, the V gene TRBV10-1; D is possibly TRBD2 (5 bases). The germline V gene has CDR1 WNHNN and CDR2 SYGVQD (reference sequence). V was clipped by 5 bases and J by 3 bases, with 17 bases between them. The CDR3 is 15 amino acids. CDR3 nucleotide sequence: TGCGCCAGCAGTCCAAGCGGCATAGCCATCTACGAGCAGTACTTC. Protein: CASSPSGIAIYEQYF.

The V call is TRBV4-1, the J call TRBJ1-1, with D possibly matching TRBD1 (6 bases). This CDR3 spans 15 amino acids. Trimming left V 5 bases short and J 1 base short, with 14 bases between. CDR1 MGHRA and CDR2 YSYEKL come from the germline V gene. CDR3 DNA: TGCGCCAGCAGCTTACTTTACAGGGAGAACACTGAAGCTTTCTTT. Its translation: CASSLLYRENTEAFF.

This rearrangement joins TRBV7-2 to TRBJ2-5; TRBD1 matches 8 bases. Unmatched junction bases numbered 1, after V lost 0 bases and J lost 1 base. CDR1 and CDR2 from the germline V gene are SGHTA and FQGNSA. The CDR3 spans 15 residues. For the CDR3, the DNA is TGTGCCAGCAGCTTAGCGACAGGGGTCCAAGAGACCCAGTACTTC. Encoded protein: CASSLATGVQETQYF.

The gene calls are TRBV29-1 and TRBJ1-6, with 9 nucleotides matching TRBD1. This CDR3 is built from 13 residues. Germline lookup yields CDR1 SQVTM and CDR2 ANQGSEA. V lost 6 bases and J lost 7; bases outside the gene matches: 4. CDR3 in amino acids: CSVTDRGNSPLHF. In nucleotides, the CDR3 is TGCAGCGTGACCGACAGGGGGAATTCACCCCTCCACTTT.

The chain has TRBV24-1 and TRBJ1-2, with D tentatively TRBD1 (5 bases). This CDR3 region has 15 residues. Germline loops: CDR1 KGHDR, CDR2 SFDVKD. Trimming took 4 bases from V and 6 from J, leaving 17 bases between them. This CDR3 reads CATSEGVGVSNGYTF. CDR3 in DNA: TGTGCCACCAGTGAGGGAGTAGGGGTAAGCAATGGCTACACCTTC.

The gene calls are TRBV12-3 or TRBV12-4 and TRBJ2-5; D might be TRBD1 or TRBD2, each matching 5 bases. The CDR3 extends over 14 amino acids. Trimming removed 8 bases from V and 9 bases from J, with 22 bases in between. CDR3 protein: CASRTAPRLGAQYF. In nucleotides, the CDR3 is TGTGCCAGCCGAACTGCCCCCCGACTGGGGGCCCAGTACTTC.

The chain combines TRBV2 with TRBJ1-2, with 12 bases identical to TRBD1. The junction had 13 bases not matched to a gene; V was cut back by 4 bases and J by 4 bases. In germline, CDR1 is SNHLY, CDR2 FYNNEI. This CDR3 comprises 18 residues. CDR3 residues: CASSGRRDRGRYAYGYTF. CDR3 coding DNA: TGTGCCAGCAGTGGCCGCCGGGACAGGGGGCGATATGCCTATGGCTACACCTTC.

The chain combines TRBV7-8 with TRBJ1-4, with no clear D. V lost 4 bases, J lost 10 bases, and 13 bases lay in between. The CDR3 length is 13 residues. Germline CDR1 and CDR2: SGHVS and FQNEAQ. Here the CDR3 reads CASSSLNEGKLFF. In DNA, the CDR3 is TGTGCCAGCAGCTCACTAAATGAGGGAAAACTGTTTTTT.

The chain carries TRBV11-3 and TRBJ1-2, with TRBD1 matching over 11 bases. Trimming removed 6 bases from V and 6 bases from J; junction bases left unmatched: 3. The CDR3 is 13 residues long. Germline V gene sequence: CDR1 SGHNT, CDR2 YENEEA. CDR3 loop: CASRSGQGDGYTF. The DNA of the CDR3 is TGTGCCAGCAGATCGGGACAGGGGGATGGCTACACCTTC.